This T cell receptor (beta chain) was captured by sequencing in a study of cytomegalovirus exposure and HLA in healthy donors. Turning to the study itself: Approximately 85 million unique TCRs from HLA-typed donors were held in an early data release.

Nominally healthy donors were sampled, though unrecorded immune exposures were likely. V gave up 0 bases and J gave up 2 bases; unmatched junction bases: 3. Germline CDR1 SGDLS, CDR2 YYNGEE. This CDR3 contains 16 residues. In the case of this clone: The target antigen is unknown.

Study findings and constraints: Among the sequence variants, a highly shared cluster was likely an artifact of sequencing.

The PCR used 60 Vbeta and 13 Jbeta primers. Some clones are missing from TCRdb's copy, which holds only in-frame ones; the method was immunoSEQ multiplex PCR. This table has 75,000 to 90,000 clones, 60% to 85% appearing once. The source of this sequence is a man aged 40-49 years in good health and CMV-seronegative. Sequencing was done on a sample of PBMCs. The rearrangement links TRBV9 to TRBJ2-2; TRBD2 matches 8 bases. CDR3 in amino acids: CASSVGAGANTGELFF. In DNA, the CDR3 is TGTGCCAGCAGCGTAGGAGCGGGAGCTAACACCGGGGAGCTGTTTTTT.